These 2 T cell receptor beta chains originate from one sample sequenced in a study of T cell responses to AZD1222 COVID-19 vaccine. Clones were read by immunoSEQ multiplex PCR, and TCRdb kept only the in-frame ones, dropping some. This sample carries around 62,000 clones, roughly 90% of them seen once, and the ten largest clones take around 5.2%. This specimen was peripheral blood, taken on day 0 of AZD1222 vaccination. These receptors came from an adult in good health.

The chain joins TRBV19 to TRBJ1-3; no definite D call. Germline CDR1 is LNHDA and CDR2 is SQIVND (reference sequence). This CDR3 contains 16 residues. V gave up 7 bases and J gave up 2 bases, with 18 bases separating them. The CDR3 nucleotides are TGTGCCAGTACAATGGCGGCACCTCTGACTGGAAACACCATATATTTT. Translated, it gives CASTMAAPLTGNTIYF.

The chain is built from TRBV6-5 and TRBJ1-2; the match to TRBD1 covers 7 bases. The trim removed 2 bases at V and 5 bases at J, leaving 11 bases unmatched. The CDR3 is 16 amino acids. CDR1 and CDR2 (germline): MNHEY, SVGAGI. CDR3 nucleotides: TGTGCCAGCAGTTACGACCCTTTCAGGGGGGGTTATGGCTACACCTTC. Its translation is CASSYDPFRGGYGYTF.